This TCR beta chain is from a study of cytomegalovirus exposure and HLA in healthy donors. Findings of the study overall: One variant, a missense change in DCLRE1C, was linked in a later analysis to TCR beta V- and J-gene trimming.

Everyone who donated was a healthy bone marrow donor. PCR involved 60 Vbeta and 13 Jbeta primers. The repertoire was sequenced with immunoSEQ multiplex PCR; TCRdb's copy has only in-frame clones and lacks some. The sample includes over 60,000 clones, around 76% of them seen just once. Concerning this clone: Its antigen remains unknown.

V was pared by 3 bases and J by 1 base, with 8 bases between. Germline assignment: CDR1 SGHAT and CDR2 FQNNGV. The CDR3 sequence is 14 residues long. The V and J genes are TRBV11-2 and TRBJ2-3; D is perhaps TRBD1 (5 bases). The receptor was derived from a man younger than 35 in good health and CMV-seronegative. Input material: PBMCs. The CDR3 nucleotides read TGTGCCAGCAGCTTTGAGACAGGCACAGATACGCAGTATTTT. The encoded protein is CASSFETGTDTQYF.